Shown below are 29 T cell receptor beta chains from a single sample sequenced in a study of CD8+CD57+ T cells in acquired aplastic anemia. CDR3 and TCR beta VDJ profiling relied on genomic DNA as the template. TCRdb re-called the reads through MiXCR, storing one row per CDR3 protein. The table has 150,000 to 200,000 distinct CDR3 sequences, less than 60% seen once. CD8+CD57+ cell expansion, shown by flow cytometry, had occurred in the patients selected for sequencing. What was sequenced was sorted CD4+, CD8+, or CD8+CD57+ T cells (not recorded which) from PBMCs. These receptor sequences come from a human donor with aplastic anemia.

The chain combines TRBV20-1 with TRBJ1-2; 7 nucleotides match TRBD1. This CDR3 has 15 amino acids. Germline V CDR1 and CDR2: DFQATT, SNEGSKA (reference sequence). V was pared by 5 bases and J by 9 bases, with 18 bases of the junction left unmatched. Here the CDR3 DNA reads TGCAGTGCTGAACGTCCTGGACAGGCTAGTGCTCGCTACACCTTC. Protein sequence: CSAERPGQASARYTF.

This clonotype was counted a few times. The chain combines TRBV24-1 with TRBJ2-6; D might be TRBD1 (5 bases). V was trimmed by 4 bases and J by 1 base, leaving 10 bases between them. The CDR3 consists of 16 residues. Germline loops: CDR1 KGHDR, CDR2 SFDVKD. For the CDR3, the DNA is TGTGCCACCAGTGACCCCGCAGGGTCTGGGGCCAACGTCCTGACTTTC. Its protein is CATSDPAGSGANVLTF.

About this clonotype: The missing conserved phenylalanine or tryptophan at the end of this CDR3 makes a read error likely. The chain has TRBV5-1 and TRBJ2-7; perhaps TRBD2 as D (6 bases). Germline CDR1 SGHRS, CDR2 YFSETQ. Between the trimmed V and J ends, which lost 4 bases and 2 bases, there was a span of 10 bases. CDR3 size: 13 residues. The CDR3 DNA is TGCGCCAGCAGCCAAGGACTAACCTACGAGCAGTACTCC. It codes for CASSQGLTYEQYS.

This clonotype occurred many times. The chain joins TRBV19 to TRBJ1-5, with 9 bases that match TRBD1. The ends lost 4 bases at V and 2 bases at J; junction bases unmatched: 6. The CDR3 covers 16 residues. Germline loops: CDR1 LNHDA, CDR2 SQIVND (reference sequence). The CDR3, as DNA: TGTGCCAGTAGTACCCTGGACAGGGGTCGCAATCAGCCCCAGCATTTT. This codes for CASSTLDRGRNQPQHF.

The V gene is TRBV10-3, the J gene TRBJ2-1; no clear D. The CDR3 loop spans 11 amino acids. From germline, CDR1 is ENHRY and CDR2 SYGVKD. Trimming stripped 3 bases from V and 9 bases from J, with 6 bases between. CDR3: CAISDRAEQFF. In DNA form, the CDR3 reads TGTGCCATCAGTGATCGCGCTGAGCAGTTCTTC.

This clonotype was seen at least ten times. CDR3 sequence (DNA): TGTGCCAGCAGCCCTCGGGTAGCGGGGGGGTCTGGGGCCAACGTCCTGACTTTC. Translated: CASSPRVAGGSGANVLTF. The chain is built from TRBV9 and TRBJ2-6; TRBD2 aligns across 11 bases. Germline CDR1 SGDLS, CDR2 YYNGEE. Trimming took 4 bases from V and 1 from J; bases not matched to a gene: 7. The CDR3 extends over 18 amino acids.

As concerns this clonotype: One end of the junction fails to match germline, which may point to a read error. This chain uses TRBV5-4 with TRBJ1-4; TRBD1 aligns across 7 bases. The germline V gene has CDR1 SGHNT and CDR2 YYREEE (reference sequence). This CDR3 region has 16 residues. The CDR3, as DNA: TGTGCCAGCAGCCTGGTAGGGACAGATGACAATGAAAAGCTGTTTTTT. Protein sequence: CASSLVGTDDNEKLFF.

This clonotype was seen repeatedly, ten times or more. The V and J genes are TRBV20-1 and TRBJ2-1, with a tentative D call TRBD2 (6 bases). Trimming cost V 3 bases and J 8 bases, with 8 bases left between them. The CDR3 contains 11 residues. The V gene's germline CDR1 is DFQATT and CDR2 SNEGSKA (reference sequence). The CDR3 region has the DNA TGCAGTGCTAGTACGGGGGATGAGCAGTTCTTC. It encodes CSASTGDEQFF.

The chain couples TRBV10-3 to TRBJ2-7; the match to TRBD1 covers 7 bases. CDR1 is ENHRY, CDR2 SYGVKD, per germline. This CDR3 is built from 13 residues. J lost 6 bases, V lost 4 bases, and 6 bases had no gene match. CDR3 protein: CAISGETGFEQYF. CDR3 nucleotides: TGTGCCATCAGTGGAGAGACAGGGTTCGAGCAGTACTTC.

The rearrangement joins TRBV7-9 to TRBJ1-4, with D uncertain. The germline V and J ends were trimmed by 5 bases and 4 bases, with 8 bases remaining between them. Germline assignment: CDR1 SEHNR and CDR2 FQNEAQ (reference sequence). CDR3 size: 13 residues. The CDR3 region has the DNA TGTGCCAGCAGCGGTAACCGTAATGAAAAACTGTTTTTT. It yields the protein CASSGNRNEKLFF.

This clonotype came up many times. This rearrangement joins TRBV5-1 to TRBJ2-1; TRBD2 matches at 11 bases. Germline V CDR1 and CDR2: SGHRS, YFSETQ. The CDR3 has 16 amino acids. V shed 3 bases and J 7 bases; nucleotides not matched to a gene: 9. The CDR3 sequence is CASSWVSGTSGNEQFF. CDR3 bases: TGCGCCAGCAGCTGGGTGTCCGGGACTAGCGGAAATGAGCAGTTCTTC.

This clonotype was counted a few times. Possible read error: a much larger clone is one base away. The rearrangement joins TRBV19 to TRBJ2-1; TRBD1 might be the D (7 bases). The CDR3 length is 15 residues. Germline V gives CDR1 LNHDA, CDR2 SQIVND (reference sequence). V dropped 3 bases and J dropped 0 bases, with 9 bases sitting between them. The CDR3 region is CASSMQGGSYNEQFF. CDR3 nucleotide sequence: TGTGCCAGTAGTATGCAGGGGGGCTCCTACAATGAGCAGTTCTTC.

This clonotype was detected a few times. This chain links TRBV5-1 with TRBJ2-4; D tentatively fits TRBD1 or TRBD2 (6 bases each). With 0 bases removed from V and 3 bases from J, the gap between germline ends came to 13 bases. The germline CDR1 and CDR2 sequences are SGHRS and YFSETQ. The CDR3 loop spans 16 amino acids. Here the CDR3 reads CASSLEGGRSKNIQYF. As DNA, the CDR3 is TGCGCCAGCAGCTTGGAGGGGGGCAGGAGCAAAAACATTCAGTACTTC. Full variable domain (rest looked up from reference TRBV5-1 and TRBJ2-4): KAGVTQTPRYLIKTRGQQVTLSCSPISGHRSVSWYQQTPGQGLQFLFEYFSETQRNKGNFPGRFSGRQFSNSRSEMNVSTLELGDSALYLCASSLEGGRSKNIQYFGAGTRLSVL.

The rearrangement joins TRBV29-1 to TRBJ2-1; 8 bases are shared with TRBD2. Trimming at V came to 7 bases and at J to 0 bases, leaving 2 bases not matched to a gene. The CDR3 is made up of 13 amino acids. The V gene's germline CDR1 is SQVTM and CDR2 ANQGSEA. The CDR3 region has the DNA TGCAGCGATAGCGGGGTCTCCTACAATGAGCAGTTCTTC. Protein product: CSDSGVSYNEQFF.

The chain employs TRBV7-2 and TRBJ2-7, with 8 bases lining up with TRBD1. V dropped 5 bases and J dropped 3; count of bases not matched to a gene: 6. The germline V gene has CDR1 SGHTA and CDR2 FQGNSA. CDR3 size: 14 residues. Here the CDR3 DNA reads TGTGCCAGCAGCATCGACAGGGGTGGCTACGAGCAGTACTTC. Translated: CASSIDRGGYEQYF.

Concerning this clonotype: A read error may explain this, as a much larger clone is one base away. This chain joins TRBV20-1 and TRBJ2-5; 11 nucleotides agree with TRBD2. Germline CDR1 and CDR2: DFQATT and SNEGSKA (reference sequence). This CDR3 comprises 16 residues. In DNA, the CDR3 is TGCTGTGCTAGACCGTCCTTTAGCGGGGGGGAAAAGACCCAGTACTTC. Translated: CCARPSFSGGEKTQYF.

The V gene is TRBV7-9, the J gene TRBJ2-5; D gene uncertain. The CDR3 has 15 residues. Trimming took 6 bases from V and 4 from J, leaving 18 bases between them. Per germline, CDR1 SEHNR and CDR2 FQNEAQ (reference sequence). The CDR3 region has the DNA TGTGCCAGCAGTGATCAGTTGGCCGTCGGAGAGACCCAGTACTTC. It is translated as CASSDQLAVGETQYF.

This clonotype was seen a handful of times. This chain joins TRBV19 and TRBJ2-7; D gene uncertain. CDR1 and CDR2 from the germline V gene are LNHDA and SQIVND (reference sequence). Trimming took 10 bases from V and 3 from J, leaving 19 bases between them. CDR3 length: 14 residues. DNA of the CDR3: TGTGCCACCAAGGCCCCCGAGGCTCACTACGAGCAGTACTTC. It translates to CATKAPEAHYEQYF.

This clonotype was seen repeatedly, ten times or more. The chain joins TRBV19 to TRBJ1-2, with 7 bases fitting TRBD1. Per germline, CDR1 LNHDA and CDR2 SQIVND (reference sequence). Trimming removed 2 bases from V and 2 bases from J; junction bases left unmatched: 2. There are 14 residues in the CDR3. The CDR3 DNA follows: TGTGCCAGTAGTATAACACAGGGGAACTATGGCTACACCTTC. Amino acids: CASSITQGNYGYTF.

This clonotype was picked up one time. The gene calls are TRBV19 and TRBJ2-7; tentative D call: TRBD1 (6 bases). Trimming left V 8 bases short and J 7 bases short, with 18 bases between. Germline V lookup: CDR1 LNHDA, CDR2 SQIVND (reference sequence). The CDR3 has 13 amino acids. CDR3 amino acids: CASGSDRWREQYF. CDR3 nucleotide sequence: TGTGCCAGTGGGTCAGACAGGTGGCGAGAGCAGTACTTC.

The rearrangement joins TRBV29-1 to TRBJ1-2, with a tentative D call TRBD1 (5 bases). Trimming pared 3 bases from V and 0 bases from J, leaving 11 bases between. The CDR3 loop spans 14 amino acids. CDR1 is SQVTM, CDR2 ANQGSEA, per germline. CDR3 sequence: CSVDPGGANYGYTF. The CDR3 region has the DNA TGCAGCGTTGACCCCGGGGGTGCTAACTATGGCTACACCTTC. Together with reference TRBV29-1 and TRBJ1-2, the CDR3 gives the full variable domain: SAVISQKPSRDICQRGTSLTIQCQVDSQVTMMFWYRQQPGQSLTLIATANQGSEATYESGFVIDKFPISRPNLTFSTLTVSNMSPEDSSIYLCSVDPGGANYGYTFGSGTRLTVV.

There are many counts of this clonotype. V and J are TRBV18 and TRBJ1-1; TRBD1 matches at 7 bases. The CDR3 runs 13 residues. Germline V gene lookup returns CDR1 KGHSH and CDR2 LQKENI. With V trimmed by 5 bases and J by 3 bases, 3 bases remained unmatched. The CDR3 loop reads CASSGTADTEAFF. In DNA form, the CDR3 reads TGTGCCAGCTCAGGGACAGCGGACACTGAAGCTTTCTTT.

This clonotype was recorded many times. The genes are TRBV5-4 and TRBJ2-1, with 7 bases aligning to TRBD1. The CDR3 contains 15 residues. CDR1 is SGHNT, CDR2 YYREEE, per germline (reference sequence). The trim removed 0 bases at V and 10 bases at J, leaving 10 bases unmatched. CDR3 DNA: TGTGCCAGCAGCTTGGAGGGGGCGCAGGGAAGGGAGCAGTTCTTC. It specifies CASSLEGAQGREQFF. Using reference TRBV5-4 and TRBJ2-1 for the parts outside the CDR3, the full variable domain is ETGVTQSPTHLIKTRGQQVTLRCSSQSGHNTVSWYQQALGQGPQFIFQYYREEENGRGNFPPRFSGLQFPNYSSELNVNALELDDSALYLCASSLEGAQGREQFFGPGTRLTVL.

This clonotype was picked up many times. The V and J genes are TRBV6-4 and TRBJ2-3, with 11 bases matching TRBD2. Germline values: CDR1 MRHNA, CDR2 SNTAGT. The CDR3 extends over 15 amino acids. V lost 2 bases to trimming and J lost 4 bases; unmatched junction nucleotides: 2. CDR3 sequence reads: CASSDQGLAADTQYF. CDR3 in DNA: TGTGCCAGCAGTGACCAGGGACTAGCGGCAGATACGCAGTATTTT.

In this sample, this clonotype turned up many times. CDR3 amino acids: CASSAGTGLTDTQYF. The CDR3 coding sequence is TGTGCCAGCAGTGCCGGGACAGGGCTCACAGATACGCAGTATTTT. The chain links TRBV6-1 to TRBJ2-3; 9 positions match TRBD1. The CDR3 has 15 residues. V trimming: 4 bases; J trimming: 2 bases; junction bases outside the gene matches: 4. The germline V gene has CDR1 MNHNS and CDR2 SASEGT.

The V gene is TRBV20-1, the J gene TRBJ2-3; D is ambiguous. The CDR3 is 12 amino acids. Germline lookup yields CDR1 DFQATT and CDR2 SNEGSKA (reference sequence). The V and J ends lost 3 bases and 1 base respectively, with 5 bases between them. The CDR3 nucleotides are TGCAGTGCTAGCCCGGGCACAGATACGCAGTATTTT. It codes for CSASPGTDTQYF.

This clonotype has more than one count but fewer than ten. V usage is TRBV7-6 and J usage is TRBJ1-6; no clear D gene. CDR1 and CDR2 from the germline V gene are SGHVS and FNYEAQ. V was cut by 1 base and J by 10 bases, with 8 bases left in between. The CDR3 contains 13 residues. Written as DNA, the CDR3 is TGTGCCAGCAGCTTAGGCAATACCTCACCCCTCCACTTT. It encodes CASSLGNTSPLHF.

The chain carries TRBV11-1 and TRBJ1-1; D not certain. CDR1 is SGHAT and CDR2 is FQDESV in the germline V gene (reference sequence). V was trimmed by 2 bases and J by 1 base, leaving 14 bases between them. The CDR3 contains 16 residues. DNA for the CDR3: TGTGCCAGCAGCTTATTGGGTGGTGTAGGGAACACTGAAGCTTTCTTT. Protein product: CASSLLGGVGNTEAFF.

This clonotype was observed at least ten times. The chain joins TRBV12-3 or TRBV12-4 to TRBJ1-5, with D unresolved. V dropped 5 bases and J dropped 1 base, with 9 bases sitting between them. The CDR3 is made up of 14 amino acids. CDR3 coding DNA: TGTGCCAGCAGTCTTACAATGAGCAATCAGCCCCAGCATTTT. Protein product: CASSLTMSNQPQHF.